Below are 25 T cell receptor beta chains sequenced from a single sample in a study of blood T cell repertoires in COVID-19. TCRdb's copy holds only in-frame clones and misses some; the assay was immunoSEQ multiplex PCR. This sample carries 380,000 or so clones, approximately 86% of them seen once, and the ten largest clones take roughly 1.9%. Sequencing input: PBMCs or T cells enriched from blood (not recorded which). These receptors were collected from a woman aged 40 to 50 with acute COVID-19.

The chain joins TRBV5-1 to TRBJ2-2; tentative D call: TRBD1 (5 bases). Trimming left V 0 bases short and J 3 bases short, with 9 bases between. Per germline, CDR1 SGHRS and CDR2 YFSETQ. The length of the CDR3 is 15 residues. CDR3 sequence reads: CASSLGQGYTGELFF. As DNA, the CDR3 is TGCGCCAGCAGCTTGGGGCAGGGTTACACCGGGGAGCTGTTTTTT.

In this sample, this clone turned up once. The gene calls are TRBV25-1 and TRBJ2-7, with TRBD1 matching 9 bases. Germline CDR1 is MGHDK and CDR2 is SYGVNS. This CDR3 spans 12 amino acids. Trimming cost V 11 bases and J 6 bases; bases outside gene matches: 8. The CDR3 DNA reads TGTGCCGCCGGGACAGGGTCGGGCGAGCAGTACTTC. It translates to CAAGTGSGEQYF.

The count of this clone is one. The gene calls are TRBV19 and TRBJ1-1; TRBD1 agrees at 7 bases. The V gene's germline CDR1 is LNHDA and CDR2 SQIVND (reference sequence). V dropped 3 bases and J dropped 1; count of bases not matched to a gene: 8. The CDR3 consists of 16 residues. This CDR3 reads CASSIYIGQENTEAFF. The CDR3 nucleotides are TGTGCCAGTAGTATCTACATTGGACAGGAGAACACTGAAGCTTTCTTT.

The chain is built from TRBV11-3 and TRBJ1-1; 8 bases agree with TRBD1. Looked up from germline, CDR1 is SGHNT and CDR2 is YENEEA. J was trimmed by 1 base and V by 0 bases; bases with no gene match: 1. The CDR3 sequence is 15 residues long. The CDR3 is CASSLDGQGNTEAFF. DNA for the CDR3: TGTGCCAGCAGCTTAGACGGACAGGGGAACACTGAAGCTTTCTTT.

The chain is built from TRBV15 and TRBJ1-2; D might be TRBD1 (5 bases). Germline CDR1 and CDR2: LNHNV and YYDKDF (reference sequence). CDR3 length: 13 amino acids. Deletions cut 3 bases from V and 8 bases from J, with 13 bases between. The CDR3 DNA is TGTGCCACCAGCAGCTTCCAGGGTGTCGGCTACACCTTC. Encoded protein: CATSSFQGVGYTF.

The chain uses TRBV7-2 and TRBJ2-1, with D maybe TRBD1 (5 bases). This CDR3 has 16 residues. Trimming shortened V by 7 bases and J by 0 bases, and 16 bases separated the two germline ends. Germline CDR1 and CDR2: SGHTA and FQGNSA. The CDR3 here is CASTPGFPSSYNEQFF. The CDR3 coding sequence is TGTGCCAGCACCCCAGGGTTTCCGAGCTCCTACAATGAGCAGTTCTTC. Full variable domain (missing parts from reference TRBV7-2 and TRBJ2-1): GAGVSQSPSNKVTEKGKDVELRCDPISGHTALYWYRQSLGQGLEFLIYFQGNSAPDKSGLPSDRFSAERTGGSVSTLTIQRTQQEDSAVYLCASTPGFPSSYNEQFFGPGTRLTVL.

In this sample, this clone turned up a few times. The V call is TRBV2, the J call TRBJ1-1, with D possibly TRBD1 on 6 matching bases. CDR3 length equals 13 residues. Trimming removed 2 bases from V and 6 bases from J, with 10 bases in between. Looked up from germline, CDR1 is SNHLY and CDR2 is FYNNEI. The CDR3 nucleotides are TGTGCCAGCAGTGAACAGGGGAGATCTGAAGCTTTCTTT. This sequence encodes CASSEQGRSEAFF.

The chain carries TRBV11-3 and TRBJ2-3, with TRBD1 matching 9 bases. J gave up 4 bases and V 6 bases, and 11 bases lay outside the gene matches. This CDR3 comprises 16 residues. Germline CDR1 reads SGHNT; CDR2 reads YENEEA. The CDR3 DNA reads TGTGCCAGCAGTCGGGCGGGACAGGGTGGTCCAGATACGCAGTATTTT. As protein: CASSRAGQGGPDTQYF.

A note on this clone: The same CDR3 can be traced to other DNA sequences in this sample. DNA for the CDR3: TGTGCCAGCAGCTTACCAGGGCAAGAGACCCAGTACTTC. Translation: CASSLPGQETQYF. The chain couples TRBV7-9 to TRBJ2-5, with a weak D call TRBD1 (5 bases). From germline, CDR1 is SEHNR and CDR2 FQNEAQ (reference sequence). The V gene lost 2 bases and the J gene lost 2 bases, with 6 bases spanning the gap. The CDR3 has 13 residues.

In DNA form, the CDR3 reads TGCGCCAGCAGCCAAGAAACCACGCGGGGCAATGAGCAGTTCTTC. Amino acids: CASSQETTRGNEQFF. The chain recombines TRBV4-1 with TRBJ2-1, with TRBD2 as a possible D gene (6 bases). V lost 0 bases to trimming and J lost 6 bases, with 12 bases between them. CDR3 length: 15 residues. The germline V gene has CDR1 MGHRA and CDR2 YSYEKL.

The chain recombines TRBV9 with TRBJ2-7, with 8 positions matching TRBD2. With 0 bases clipped from V and 3 bases from J, the junction kept 5 bases outside the gene matches. The CDR3 is 15 amino acids. Germline V CDR1 and CDR2: SGDLS, YYNGEE. The CDR3 sequence: CASSVGGTSIYEQYF. CDR3 sequence (DNA): TGTGCCAGCAGCGTAGGCGGGACTAGTATCTACGAGCAGTACTTC.

This clone has just one count. The rearrangement links TRBV19 to TRBJ1-6; D ambiguous. Germline V gives CDR1 LNHDA, CDR2 SQIVND (reference sequence). Deletions cut 8 bases from V and 7 bases from J, with 12 bases between. The CDR3 runs 13 residues. CDR3 sequence (DNA): TGTGCCAGTCGCCAGGACTTGAATTCACCCCTCCACTTT. This translates into CASRQDLNSPLHF.

This clone was seen a few times. The genes are TRBV3-1 (or the pseudogene TRBV3-2) and TRBJ1-2; perhaps TRBD1 as D (5 bases). The CDR3 sequence is 14 residues long. Germline V lookup: CDR1 LGHDT, CDR2 YNNKEL (reference sequence). The V end was cut by 2 bases, the J end by 8 bases, with 15 bases between. The CDR3 sequence is CASSQSVGGGGYTF. Written as DNA, the CDR3 is TGTGCCAGCAGCCAATCGGTTGGGGGAGGAGGCTACACCTTC.

The gene calls are TRBV15 and TRBJ1-5, with 8 nucleotides matching TRBD1. V lost 4 bases to trimming and J lost 5 bases; unmatched junction nucleotides: 1. Germline lookup yields CDR1 LNHNV and CDR2 YYDKDF (reference sequence). The CDR3 is 13 residues long. This CDR3 reads CATSMDRDQPQHF. The CDR3 DNA reads TGTGCCACCAGCATGGACAGGGATCAGCCCCAGCATTTT. The full variable domain, completed using reference TRBV15 and TRBJ1-5, is DAMVIQNPRYQVTQFGKPVTLSCSQTLNHNVMYWYQQKSSQAPKLLFHYYDKDFNNEADTPDNFQSRRPNTSFCFLDIRSPGLGDTAMYLCATSMDRDQPQHFGDGTRLSIL.

The CDR3 reads CASSLVQLNTGELFF. Here the CDR3 DNA reads TGCGCCAGCAGCTTGGTACAGCTAAACACCGGGGAGCTGTTTTTT. V gene TRBV5-1 combines with J gene TRBJ2-2; D call uncertain. The ends were cut back, 0 bases at V and 2 bases at J, with 8 bases in the middle. The CDR3 runs to 15 residues. CDR1 SGHRS and CDR2 YFSETQ come from the germline V gene. Full variable domain (missing parts from reference TRBV5-1 and TRBJ2-2): KAGVTQTPRYLIKTRGQQVTLSCSPISGHRSVSWYQQTPGQGLQFLFEYFSETQRNKGNFPGRFSGRQFSNSRSEMNVSTLELGDSALYLCASSLVQLNTGELFFGEGSRLTVL.

The chain joins TRBV9 to TRBJ1-6; no clear D gene. CDR1 is SGDLS and CDR2 is YYNGEE in the germline V gene. V was cut by 0 bases and J by 6 bases, with 10 bases left in between. The CDR3 consists of 15 residues. The CDR3 DNA sequence: TGTGCCAGCAGCGTAGGACGGAGTTCTAATTCACCCCTCCACTTT. It yields the protein CASSVGRSSNSPLHF.

CDR3 region: CASSAGTGSYNEQFF. The DNA of the CDR3 is TGTGCCAGCAGCGCCGGGACAGGGTCCTACAATGAGCAGTTCTTC. The V gene is TRBV11-2, the J gene TRBJ2-1; TRBD1 matches 9 bases. V gave up 5 bases and J gave up 1 base; unmatched junction bases: 3. Germline V gene sequence: CDR1 SGHAT, CDR2 FQNNGV. The CDR3 is made up of 15 amino acids.

V gene TRBV30 combines with J gene TRBJ1-6; TRBD1 aligns across 7 bases. The CDR3 totals 13 residues. The germline V gene encodes CDR1 GTSNPN and CDR2 SVGIG (reference sequence). J was trimmed by 5 bases and V by 3 bases; bases with no gene match: 1. The CDR3 reads CAWRTGNNSPLHF. CDR3 bases: TGTGCCTGGAGGACAGGGAATAATTCACCCCTCCACTTT.

The chain employs TRBV6-1 and TRBJ1-6, with 8 bases identical to TRBD1. Trimming at V came to 2 bases and at J to 6 bases, leaving 9 bases not matched to a gene. Germline V CDR1 and CDR2: MNHNS, SASEGT. The CDR3 is 17 residues long. This CDR3 reads CASSEPGQGRSNSPLHF. The CDR3 bases are TGTGCCAGCAGTGAACCTGGACAGGGACGAAGTAATTCACCCCTCCACTTT.

V is TRBV4-2 and J is TRBJ2-3, with no clear D. V was shortened by 1 base and J by 4 bases, with 9 bases between the two germline ends. The CDR3 totals 14 residues. Looked up from germline, CDR1 is LGHNA and CDR2 is YNFKEQ. This CDR3 reads CASSQGVSPDTQYF. CDR3 DNA sequence: TGTGCCAGCAGCCAAGGCGTTTCCCCAGATACGCAGTATTTT.

V gene TRBV27 combines with J gene TRBJ1-6; D gene ambiguous. The V end lost 3 bases, the J end lost 7 bases, and 13 bases lay between the germline ends. The CDR3 length is 15 residues. Germline CDR1 MNHEY, CDR2 SMNVEV (reference sequence). The DNA of the CDR3 is TGTGCCAGCAGTTTCTACGACCCGGGGAATTCACCCCTCCACTTT. It encodes CASSFYDPGNSPLHF.

The genes are TRBV4-1 and TRBJ2-1, with 7 bases aligning to TRBD1. The CDR3 is 15 amino acids. Unmatched junction bases numbered 7, after V lost 4 bases and J lost 4 bases. The V gene's germline CDR1 is MGHRA and CDR2 YSYEKL. CDR3 loop: CASSLGQAAYNEQFF. CDR3 sequence (DNA): TGCGCCAGCAGCCTTGGACAGGCAGCTTACAATGAGCAGTTCTTC.

Written as DNA, the CDR3 is TGTGCCAGCAGCTTAGCGGTCCAGGCCGGCACTGAAGCTTTCTTT. Encoded protein: CASSLAVQAGTEAFF. The chain is built from TRBV7-6 and TRBJ1-1; D uncertain. The germline V and J ends were trimmed by 0 bases and 4 bases, with 12 bases remaining between them. The germline CDR1 and CDR2 sequences are SGHVS and FNYEAQ. The CDR3 sequence is 15 residues long.

This chain uses TRBV7-9 with TRBJ2-1; possibly TRBD1 for D (6 bases). There are 16 residues in the CDR3. Germline CDR1 and CDR2: SEHNR and FQNEAQ (reference sequence). V was pared by 5 bases and J by 2 bases, with 16 bases between. In nucleotides, the CDR3 is TGTGCCAGCAGCGGAGCCGGGACATACCCCTACAATGAGCAGTTCTTC. Translating gives CASSGAGTYPYNEQFF.

The rearrangement links TRBV18 to TRBJ1-1; D is unresolved. The CDR3 has 14 amino acids. The V and J ends lost 1 base and 1 base respectively, with 7 bases between them. Germline values: CDR1 KGHSH, CDR2 LQKENI. CDR3 bases: TGTGCCAGCTCACCACTCCCACAGAACACTGAAGCTTTCTTT. Translated, it gives CASSPLPQNTEAFF.